The present T cell receptor (beta chain) was sequenced within a study of T cell responses to AZD1222 COVID-19 vaccine. Study overall: Second-dose intervals near 4 or 12 weeks were combined.

Method: immunoSEQ multiplex PCR; TCRdb's copy keeps in-frame clones and lacks some. The table shows approximately 150,000 clones, with over 90% occurring only once. Comments on this clone: The antigen is unknown.

The CDR3 runs 11 residues. V was shortened by 7 bases and J by 5 bases, with 11 bases between the two germline ends. Germline CDR1 reads DFQATT; CDR2 reads SNEGSKA (reference sequence). Study observations and caveats: The study reported that nearly half of spike-specific TCRs target unmutated variant regions.

This chain connects TRBV20-1 to TRBJ2-5; D is uncertain. This specimen was peripheral blood, taken on day 0 of AZD1222 vaccination. The sequence was collected from an adult in good health. CDR3 loop: CSGRMGETQYF. The CDR3 DNA sequence: TGCAGTGGACGGATGGGGGAGACCCAGTACTTC.